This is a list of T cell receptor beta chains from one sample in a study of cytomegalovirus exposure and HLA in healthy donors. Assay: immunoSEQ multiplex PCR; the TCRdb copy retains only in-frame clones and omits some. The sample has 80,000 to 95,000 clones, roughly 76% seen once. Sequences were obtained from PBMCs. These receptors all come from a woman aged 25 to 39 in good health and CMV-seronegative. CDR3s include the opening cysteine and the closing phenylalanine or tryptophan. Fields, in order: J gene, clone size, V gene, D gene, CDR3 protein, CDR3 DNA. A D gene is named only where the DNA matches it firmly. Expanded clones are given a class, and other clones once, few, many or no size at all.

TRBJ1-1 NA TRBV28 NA CASSPGGSEAFF TGTGCCAGCAGTCCCGGGGGATCCGAAGCTTTCTTT
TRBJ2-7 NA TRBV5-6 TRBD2 CASSLGTSGNYEQYF TGTGCCAGCAGCTTGGGCACTAGCGGGAACTACGAGCAGTACTTC
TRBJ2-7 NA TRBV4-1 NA CASSQDRLVGYEQYF TGCGCCAGCAGCCAAGATCGCCTAGTTGGGTACGAGCAGTACTTC
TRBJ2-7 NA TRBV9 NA CASSSGYEQYF TGTGCCAGCAGCTCCGGCTACGAGCAGTACTTC
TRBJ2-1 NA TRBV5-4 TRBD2 CASSLVAGNEQFF TGTGCCAGCAGCTTGGTAGCGGGCAATGAGCAGTTCTTC
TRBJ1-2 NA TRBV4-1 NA CASSQENFSYGYTF TGCGCCAGCAGCCAAGAAAACTTTTCATATGGCTACACCTTC
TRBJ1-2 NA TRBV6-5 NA CASSEVGVFRGYTF TGTGCCAGCAGTGAGGTCGGGGTTTTCCGTGGCTACACCTTC
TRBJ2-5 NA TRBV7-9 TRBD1 CSSSRTKRDRRGVETQYF TGTTCCAGCAGCCGAACCAAACGGGACAGGAGAGGAGTAGAGACCCAGTACTTC
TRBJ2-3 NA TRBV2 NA CASRRLVSGTDTQYF TGTGCCAGCCGCAGACTAGTTTCAGGCACAGATACGCAGTATTTT
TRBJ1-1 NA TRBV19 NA CASRKGWGSQNTEAFF TGTGCCAGTAGGAAAGGTTGGGGCAGCCAGAACACTGAAGCTTTCTTT
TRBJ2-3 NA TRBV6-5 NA CASSSPQRSTDTQYF TGTGCCAGCAGCTCCCCCCAGCGGTCCACAGATACGCAGTATTTT
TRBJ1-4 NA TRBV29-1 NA CSVEGTGINEKLFF TGCAGCGTTGAAGGGACGGGGATAAATGAAAAACTGTTTTTT
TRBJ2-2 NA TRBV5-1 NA CASSLEAGAGELFF TGCGCCAGCAGCTTGGAAGCGGGTGCCGGGGAGCTGTTTTTT
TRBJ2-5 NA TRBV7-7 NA CASSLFPQETQYF TGTGCTAGCAGCTTATTTCCGCAAGAGACCCAGTACTTC
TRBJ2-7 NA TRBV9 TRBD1 CASSGGQGGKQYF TGTGCCAGCAGCGGGGGACAGGGGGGCAAGCAGTACTTC
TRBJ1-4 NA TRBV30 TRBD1 CAWDRGLVNPNEKLFF TGTGCCTGGGACAGGGGGCTAGTGAATCCTAATGAAAAACTGTTTTTT
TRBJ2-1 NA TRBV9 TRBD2 CASTIGTNNNEQFF TGTGCCAGCACCATCGGGACTAACAACAATGAGCAGTTCTTC
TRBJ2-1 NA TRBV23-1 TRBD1 CASSQSITGGRNEQFF TGCGCCAGCAGTCAATCGATTACAGGGGGTAGGAATGAGCAGTTCTTC
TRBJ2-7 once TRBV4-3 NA CASSQVAYEQYF TGCGCCAGCAGCCAAGTAGCCTACGAGCAGTACTTC
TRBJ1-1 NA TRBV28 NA CASSSPVEGEAFF TGTGCCAGCAGTTCACCGGTCGAGGGTGAAGCTTTCTTT
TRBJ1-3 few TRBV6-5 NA CASTPSGSGNTIYF TGTGCCAGCACCCCCTCGGGCTCTGGAAACACCATATATTTT
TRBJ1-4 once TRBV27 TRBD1 CASSLYRGDEKLFF TGTGCCAGCAGTTTATACAGGGGGGATGAAAAACTGTTTTTT
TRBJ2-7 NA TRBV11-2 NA CASSLGAGAEQYF TGTGCCAGCAGCTTAGGCGCAGGGGCCGAGCAGTACTTC
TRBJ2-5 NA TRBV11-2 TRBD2 CASSLLPRRGGRETQYF TGTGCCAGCAGCTTACTCCCAAGGCGGGGGGGTCGGGAGACCCAGTACTTC
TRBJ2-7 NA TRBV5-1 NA CASSPNRVGYEQYF TGCGCCAGCAGCCCGAACAGGGTTGGGTACGAGCAGTACTTC
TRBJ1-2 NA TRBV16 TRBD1 CASSPFTWTGSYGYTF TGTGCCAGCAGCCCTTTTACTTGGACAGGGTCCTATGGCTACACCTTC
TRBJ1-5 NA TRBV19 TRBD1 CASSITGEGNQPQHF TGTGCCAGTAGTATTACAGGGGAGGGCAATCAGCCCCAGCATTTT
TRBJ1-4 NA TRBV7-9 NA CASSPYRAENEKLFF TGTGCCAGCAGCCCATACAGGGCCGAGAATGAAAAACTGTTTTTT
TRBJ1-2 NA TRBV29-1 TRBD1 CSVVGTPDRGNYGYTF TGCAGCGTTGTGGGGACCCCGGACAGGGGGAACTATGGCTACACCTTC
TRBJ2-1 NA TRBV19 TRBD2 CASSPSGLAKSSYNEQFF TGTGCCAGTAGCCCCTCGGGACTAGCGAAGAGCTCCTACAATGAGCAGTTCTTC
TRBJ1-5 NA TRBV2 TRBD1 CASSAGTGGRQPQHF TGTGCCAGCAGCGCTGGGACAGGTGGTCGTCAGCCCCAGCATTTT
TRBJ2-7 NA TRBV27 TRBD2 CASSFAGAGSSYEQYF TGTGCCAGCAGTTTTGCAGGAGCGGGATCTTCCTACGAGCAGTACTTC
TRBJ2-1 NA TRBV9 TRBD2 CASSETSGGSYNEQFF TGTGCCAGCAGCGAAACGAGCGGGGGATCCTACAATGAGCAGTTCTTC
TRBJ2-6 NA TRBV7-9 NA CASSSQGHSGANVLTF TGTGCCAGCAGCTCTCAGGGACACTCTGGGGCCAACGTCCTGACTTTC
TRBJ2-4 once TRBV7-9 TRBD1 CASSRPRQGAKNIQYF TGTGCCAGCAGCCGACCCCGACAGGGGGCCAAAAACATTCAGTACTTC
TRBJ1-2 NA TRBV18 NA CASSPRQNYGYTF TGTGCCAGCTCACCCAGACAGAACTATGGCTACACCTTC
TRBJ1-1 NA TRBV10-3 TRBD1 CAISGPGTGEMNTEAFF TGTGCCATCAGTGGTCCCGGGACAGGAGAAATGAACACTGAAGCTTTCTTT
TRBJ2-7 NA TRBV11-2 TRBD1 CASSSRTGRISYEQYF TGTGCCAGCAGCTCCAGGACAGGGAGGATCTCCTACGAGCAGTACTTC